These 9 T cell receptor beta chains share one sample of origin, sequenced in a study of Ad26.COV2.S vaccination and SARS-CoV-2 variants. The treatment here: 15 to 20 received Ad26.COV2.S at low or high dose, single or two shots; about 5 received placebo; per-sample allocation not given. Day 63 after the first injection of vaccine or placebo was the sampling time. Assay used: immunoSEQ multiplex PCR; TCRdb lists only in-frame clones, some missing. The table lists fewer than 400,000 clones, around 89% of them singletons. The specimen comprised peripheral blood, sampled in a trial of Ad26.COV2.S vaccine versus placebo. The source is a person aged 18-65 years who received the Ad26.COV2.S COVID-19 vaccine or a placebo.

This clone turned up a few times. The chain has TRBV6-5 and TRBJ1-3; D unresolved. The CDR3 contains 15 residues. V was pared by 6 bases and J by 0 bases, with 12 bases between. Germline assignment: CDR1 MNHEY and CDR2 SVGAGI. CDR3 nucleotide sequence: TGTGCCAGCAGAACCACGGGTTTCTCTGGAAACACCATATATTTT. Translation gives CASRTTGFSGNTIYF.

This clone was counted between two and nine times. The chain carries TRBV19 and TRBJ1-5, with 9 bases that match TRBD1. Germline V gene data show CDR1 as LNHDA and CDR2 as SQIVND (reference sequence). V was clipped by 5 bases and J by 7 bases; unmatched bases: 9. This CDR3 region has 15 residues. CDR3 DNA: TGTGCCAGTAGTTCCCAGGACAGGGGTTACCAGCCCCAGCATTTT. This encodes CASSSQDRGYQPQHF.

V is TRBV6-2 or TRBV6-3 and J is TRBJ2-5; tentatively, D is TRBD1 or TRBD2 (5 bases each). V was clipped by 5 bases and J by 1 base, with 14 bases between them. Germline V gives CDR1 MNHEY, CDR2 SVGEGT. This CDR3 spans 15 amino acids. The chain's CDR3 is CASSRDRTFQETQYF. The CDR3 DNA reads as TGTGCCAGCAGTCGGGACCGCACGTTCCAAGAGACCCAGTACTTC.

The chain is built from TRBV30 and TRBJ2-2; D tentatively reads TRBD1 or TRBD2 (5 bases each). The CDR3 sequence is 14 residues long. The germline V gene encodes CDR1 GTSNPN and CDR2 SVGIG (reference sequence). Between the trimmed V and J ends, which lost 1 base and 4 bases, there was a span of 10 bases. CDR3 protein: CAWSAGTVTGELFF. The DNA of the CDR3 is TGTGCCTGGAGTGCTGGGACGGTCACCGGGGAGCTGTTTTTT.

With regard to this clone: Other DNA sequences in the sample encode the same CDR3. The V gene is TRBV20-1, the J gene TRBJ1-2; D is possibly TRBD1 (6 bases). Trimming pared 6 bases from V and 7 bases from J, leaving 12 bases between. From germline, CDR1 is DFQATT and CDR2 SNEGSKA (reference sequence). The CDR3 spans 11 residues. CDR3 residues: CSALGGLGYTF. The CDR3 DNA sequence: TGCAGTGCCCTAGGGGGTCTTGGCTACACCTTC.

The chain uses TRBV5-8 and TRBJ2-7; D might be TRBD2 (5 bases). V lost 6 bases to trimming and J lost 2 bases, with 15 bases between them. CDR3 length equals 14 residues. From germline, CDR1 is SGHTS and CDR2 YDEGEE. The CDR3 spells CASTLWENPYEQYF. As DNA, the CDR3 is TGTGCCAGCACCCTCTGGGAGAACCCCTACGAGCAGTACTTC.

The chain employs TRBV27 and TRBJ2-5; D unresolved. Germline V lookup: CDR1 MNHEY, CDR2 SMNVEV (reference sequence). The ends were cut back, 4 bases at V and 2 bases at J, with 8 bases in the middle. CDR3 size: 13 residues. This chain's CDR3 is CASSSIPQETQYF. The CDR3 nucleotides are TGTGCCAGCAGTTCCATCCCTCAAGAGACCCAGTACTTC.

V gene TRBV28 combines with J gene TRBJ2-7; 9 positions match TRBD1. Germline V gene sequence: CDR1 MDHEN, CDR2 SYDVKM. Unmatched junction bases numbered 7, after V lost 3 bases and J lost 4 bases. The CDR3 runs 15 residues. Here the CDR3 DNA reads TGTGCCAGCAGTTTTGGGGAACAGGGGGCGTACGAGCAGTACTTC. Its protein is CASSFGEQGAYEQYF.

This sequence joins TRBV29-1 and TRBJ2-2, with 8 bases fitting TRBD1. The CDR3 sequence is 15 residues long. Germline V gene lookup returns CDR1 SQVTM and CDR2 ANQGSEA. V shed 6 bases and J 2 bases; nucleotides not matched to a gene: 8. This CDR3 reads CSVRVDRGNTGELFF. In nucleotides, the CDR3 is TGCAGCGTGCGTGTTGACAGGGGTAACACCGGGGAGCTGTTTTTT.